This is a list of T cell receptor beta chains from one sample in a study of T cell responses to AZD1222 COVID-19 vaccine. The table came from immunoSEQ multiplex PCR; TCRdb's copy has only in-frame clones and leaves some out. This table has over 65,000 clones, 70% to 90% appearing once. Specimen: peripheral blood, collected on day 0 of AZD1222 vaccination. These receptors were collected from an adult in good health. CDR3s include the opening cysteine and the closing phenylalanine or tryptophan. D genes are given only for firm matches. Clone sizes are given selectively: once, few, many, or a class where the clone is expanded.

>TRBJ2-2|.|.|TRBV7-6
CASSLGMEGNTGELFF
TGTGCCAGCAGCTTAGGGATGGAAGGGAACACCGGGGAGCTGTTTTTT
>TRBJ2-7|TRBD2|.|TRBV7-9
CASSLVMTSGRGRAYEQYF
TGTGCCAGCAGCTTAGTGATGACTAGCGGGAGGGGAAGGGCCTACGAGCAGTACTTC
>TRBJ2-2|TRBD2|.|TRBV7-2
CASSLVAGGGGELFF
TGTGCCAGCAGCTTAGTCGCGGGAGGGGGCGGGGAGCTGTTTTTT
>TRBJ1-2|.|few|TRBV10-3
CAISERGGNYTF
TGTGCCATCAGTGAGAGGGGAGGGAACTACACCTTC
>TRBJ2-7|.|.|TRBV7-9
CASSLKGYEQYF
TGTGCCAGCAGCTTAAAAGGTTACGAGCAGTACTTC
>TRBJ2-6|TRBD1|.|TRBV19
CASSTTGGSGANVLTF
TGTGCCAGTAGTACGACAGGGGGCTCTGGGGCCAACGTCCTGACTTTC
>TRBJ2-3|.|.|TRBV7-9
CASSSGPPNTDTQYF
TGTGCCAGCAGCTCGGGCCCCCCTAACACAGATACGCAGTATTTT
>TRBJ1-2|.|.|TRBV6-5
CASSYRGEDYGYTF
TGTGCCAGCAGTTATCGGGGGGAGGACTATGGCTACACCTTC
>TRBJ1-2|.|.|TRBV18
CASSTDRNYGYTF
TGTGCCAGCTCTACCGACAGAAACTATGGCTACACCTTC
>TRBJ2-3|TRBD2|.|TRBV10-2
CASSPTAGGRDTQYF
TGCGCCAGCAGCCCCACAGCGGGAGGGCGGGATACGCAGTATTTT
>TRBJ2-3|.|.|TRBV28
CASSTLFDTQYF
TGTGCCAGCAGTACCTTATTCGATACGCAGTATTTT
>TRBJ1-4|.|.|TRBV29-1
CSVWGKGEKLFF
TGCAGCGTTTGGGGGAAGGGAGAAAAACTGTTTTTT
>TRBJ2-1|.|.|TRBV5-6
CASTPYSGINEQFF
TGTGCCAGCACCCCCTATAGCGGAATCAATGAGCAGTTCTTC
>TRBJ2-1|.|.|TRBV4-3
CASSQVRTLRGEQFF
TGCGCCAGCAGCCAGGTTAGGACTCTAAGGGGTGAGCAGTTCTTC
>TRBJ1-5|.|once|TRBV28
CASISQGGGNQPQHF
TGTGCCAGCATTTCACAGGGAGGCGGCAATCAGCCCCAGCATTTT
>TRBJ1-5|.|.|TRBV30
CAWSVPGFGNQPQHF
TGTGCCTGGAGTGTACCCGGGTTTGGCAATCAGCCCCAGCATTTT
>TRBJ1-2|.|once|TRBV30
CAWSVGGWYGYTF
TGTGCCTGGAGTGTCGGAGGATGGTATGGCTACACCTTC